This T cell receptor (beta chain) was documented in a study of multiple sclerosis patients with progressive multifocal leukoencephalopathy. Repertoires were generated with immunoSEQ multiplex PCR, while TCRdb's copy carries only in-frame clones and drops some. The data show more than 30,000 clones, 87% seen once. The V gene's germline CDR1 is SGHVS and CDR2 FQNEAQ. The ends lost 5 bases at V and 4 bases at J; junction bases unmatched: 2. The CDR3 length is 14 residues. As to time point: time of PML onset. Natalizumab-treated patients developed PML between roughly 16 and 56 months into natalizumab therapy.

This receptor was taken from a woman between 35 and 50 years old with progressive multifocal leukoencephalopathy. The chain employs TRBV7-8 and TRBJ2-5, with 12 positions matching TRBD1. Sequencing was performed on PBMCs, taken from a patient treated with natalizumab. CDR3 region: CASSTGQGAETQYF. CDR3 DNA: TGTGCCAGCAGCACGGGACAGGGGGCAGAGACCCAGTACTTC. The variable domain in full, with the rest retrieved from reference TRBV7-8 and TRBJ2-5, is GAGVSQSPRYKVAKRGQDVALRCDPISGHVSLFWYQQALGQGPEFLTYFQNEAQLDKSGLPSDRFFAERPEGSVSTLKIQRTQQEDSAVYLCASSTGQGAETQYFGPGTRLLVL.